Following are 29 T cell receptor beta chains from one sample sequenced in a study of early T cells in non-severe SARS-CoV-2 infection. TCRdb processed the 5' RACE reads anew with MiXCR; each CDR3 protein has one entry. The repertoire holds tens of thousands of distinct CDR3 sequences, about 8.9% seen once, with around 17% in the top ten. What was sequenced was whole blood. All receptors come from an adult who was a healthcare worker with PCR-confirmed SARS-CoV-2 infection or an uninfected control (not recorded which).

This clonotype appeared many times. The chain links TRBV10-3 to TRBJ2-1; TRBD1 matches 9 bases. V shed 0 bases, J shed 6 bases, and the junction held 6 bases outside the gene matches. The CDR3 has 16 residues. The germline V gene has CDR1 ENHRY and CDR2 SYGVKD. The CDR3 is CAISESGQGFRNEQFF. CDR3 nucleotide sequence: TGTGCCATCAGTGAGTCGGGACAGGGATTCCGCAATGAGCAGTTCTTC.

This clonotype was seen ten or more times. The chain is built from TRBV6-5 and TRBJ1-1; 9 nucleotides match TRBD1. Germline assignment: CDR1 MNHEY and CDR2 SVGAGI. The V segment lost 6 bases and the J segment 4 bases; nucleotides outside the gene matches: 6. CDR3 length: 14 amino acids. The CDR3 spells CASRNRGRGTEAFF. The CDR3 DNA follows: TGTGCCAGCAGAAACAGGGGGCGCGGCACTGAAGCTTTCTTT.

This clonotype was counted between two and nine times. DNA of the CDR3: TGTGCCAGCAGTGACTCGGGACAGGGCGGCACTGAAGCTTTCTTT. Its protein product is CASSDSGQGGTEAFF. The genes are TRBV28 and TRBJ1-1; the match to TRBD1 covers 9 bases. The V gene end was trimmed by 5 bases and the J gene end by 4 bases; junction bases not matched to a gene: 8. Germline lookup yields CDR1 MDHEN and CDR2 SYDVKM. This CDR3 region has 15 residues.

This clonotype was recorded at least ten times. The CDR3 loop is CASSFRVFAGLAGVGADTQYF. CDR3 DNA: TGTGCCAGCAGTTTTCGTGTATTTGCGGGACTAGCGGGAGTAGGCGCAGATACGCAGTATTTT. This chain joins TRBV12-3 or TRBV12-4 and TRBJ2-3; 14 bases match TRBD2. The ends lost 3 bases at V and 4 bases at J; junction bases unmatched: 18. The CDR3 totals 21 residues.

The gene calls are TRBV18 and TRBJ1-1, with D possibly being TRBD1 (5 bases). With 0 bases removed from V and 4 bases from J, the gap between germline ends came to 9 bases. The CDR3 has 14 amino acids. Germline V gene sequence: CDR1 KGHSH, CDR2 LQKENI. As DNA, the CDR3 is TGTGCCAGCTCACCACCGGCAGGGAGCACTGAAGCTTTCTTT. Its translation: CASSPPAGSTEAFF. Full variable domain (rest looked up from reference TRBV18 and TRBJ1-1): NAGVMQNPRHLVRRRGQEARLRCSPMKGHSHVYWYRQLPEEGLKFMVYLQKENIIDESGMPKERFSAEFPKEGPSILRIQQVVRGDSAAYFCASSPPAGSTEAFFGQGTRLTVV.

The table lists this clonotype with many counts. This sequence joins TRBV27 and TRBJ1-1, with D possibly matching TRBD1 (6 bases). V lost 9 bases and J lost 0, with 11 bases in between. This CDR3 region has 13 residues. Germline CDR1 is MNHEY and CDR2 is SMNVEV (reference sequence). The CDR3 nucleotides read TGTGCCAGTTCCTCAGGGGTGAACACTGAAGCTTTCTTT. Protein sequence: CASSSGVNTEAFF.

This clonotype was found a few times. The CDR3 coding sequence is TGTGCCAGCGGGGGATACACGAGCTCCTACAATGAGCAGTTCTTC. It yields the protein CASGGYTSSYNEQFF. The V call is TRBV13, the J call TRBJ2-1; TRBD1 or TRBD2 may be the D gene (5 bases each). This CDR3 region has 15 residues. Germline CDR1 is PRHDT and CDR2 is FYEKMQ (reference sequence). V lost 8 bases to trimming and J lost 0 bases, with 14 bases between them.

This clonotype was counted at least ten times. The chain couples TRBV12-3 or TRBV12-4 to TRBJ2-1, with 12 bases identical to TRBD2. V gave up 6 bases and J gave up 7 bases; unmatched junction bases: 7. The CDR3 totals 15 residues. CDR3: CASSQGLAGLNEQFF. The CDR3 region has the DNA TGTGCCAGCAGCCAAGGACTAGCGGGACTTAATGAGCAGTTCTTC.

The chain links TRBV6-2 or TRBV6-3 to TRBJ2-3; tentatively, D is TRBD2 (5 bases). The CDR3 has 14 residues. The germline V gene has CDR1 MNHEY and CDR2 SVGEGT. The V gene lost 1 base and the J gene lost 5 bases, with 10 bases spanning the gap. This CDR3 is CASSYLELGDTQYF. In DNA, the CDR3 is TGTGCCAGCAGTTACTTGGAACTAGGAGATACGCAGTATTTT.

The CDR3 here is CASSVRRNIQYF. The DNA of the CDR3 is TGTGCCAGCAGTGTACGGAGAAACATTCAGTACTTC. The chain has TRBV28 and TRBJ2-4; no reliable D call. Trimming removed 5 bases from V and 6 bases from J, with 8 bases in between. Germline values: CDR1 MDHEN, CDR2 SYDVKM. This CDR3 region has 12 residues.

This clonotype was counted only a few times. V and J are TRBV7-9 and TRBJ2-3, with TRBD2 matching 8 bases. This CDR3 is built from 14 residues. Germline CDR1 SEHNR, CDR2 FQNEAQ (reference sequence). V shed 5 bases, J shed 14 bases, and the junction held 15 bases outside the gene matches. CDR3 bases: TGTGCCAGCAGCCCCATGGGGAGCGGGAGAGGTCCGTATTTT. This translates into CASSPMGSGRGPYF.

The gene calls are TRBV5-5 and TRBJ2-1; D tentatively fits TRBD1 or TRBD2 (6 bases each). This CDR3 spans 14 amino acids. Germline CDR1 SGHKS, CDR2 YYEKEE (reference sequence). Trimming left V 6 bases short and J 10 bases short, with 20 bases between. This CDR3 reads CASTIEWGALEQFF. As DNA, the CDR3 is TGTGCCAGCACTATAGAGTGGGGGGCGCTGGAGCAGTTCTTC.

This clonotype showed up many times. This chain joins TRBV7-6 and TRBJ2-2; TRBD2 aligns across 15 bases. The CDR3 spans 17 residues. J lost 3 bases, V lost 4 bases, and 3 bases had no gene match. Looked up from germline, CDR1 is SGHVS and CDR2 is FNYEAQ. Here the CDR3 reads CASSWGLAGGHTGELFF. CDR3 coding DNA: TGTGCCAGCAGCTGGGGACTAGCGGGAGGACACACCGGGGAGCTGTTTTTT.

On this clonotype itself: This may arise from a read error, as a much more abundant clone is one base away. The rearrangement uses TRBV20-1 and TRBJ2-7; D is possibly TRBD1 (6 bases). Germline CDR1 DFQATT, CDR2 SNEGSKA (reference sequence). CDR3 length equals 13 residues. The CDR3 spells CNASTGLEYEQYF. CDR3 DNA: TGCAATGCTTCCACAGGGCTAGAATACGAGCAGTACTTC.

This chain connects TRBV28 to TRBJ1-2, with D unresolved. The CDR3 covers 10 residues. Germline V gene lookup returns CDR1 MDHEN and CDR2 SYDVKM. CDR3 amino acids: CGTLNYGYTF. CDR3 DNA: TGTGGGACCCTTAACTATGGCTACACCTTC.

The sample holds many counts of this clonotype. The V and J genes are TRBV25-1 and TRBJ2-2, with D hard to call. The V gene's germline CDR1 is MGHDK and CDR2 SYGVNS. This CDR3 comprises 13 residues. Trimming took off 3 bases at V and 1 base at J, with 3 bases between the two ends. The CDR3 nucleotides are TGTGCCAGCAGTGACAGGAACACCGGGGAGCTGTTTTTT. Protein product: CASSDRNTGELFF.

This clonotype was seen more than once but under ten times. The rearrangement joins TRBV7-3 to TRBJ2-1; 7 nucleotides match TRBD2. The CDR3 is made up of 16 amino acids. Germline CDR1 and CDR2: SGHTA and FQGTGA. Trimming took 4 bases from V and 7 from J; bases not matched to a gene: 13. CDR3 loop: CASSSTSASPPNEQFF. CDR3 DNA: TGTGCCAGCAGCTCTACTAGCGCCTCACCCCCTAATGAGCAGTTCTTC.

The chain employs TRBV6-6 and TRBJ1-1, with 9 positions matching TRBD1. CDR3 size: 11 residues. The junction had 1 base not matched to a gene; V was cut back by 8 bases and J by 6 bases. From germline, CDR1 is MNHNY and CDR2 SVGAGI (reference sequence). The CDR3 coding sequence is TGTGCCAGCTGGACAGGGGCTGAAGCTTTCTTT. This sequence encodes CASWTGAEAFF.

This clonotype was seen at least ten times. This chain links TRBV7-2 with TRBJ2-4, with D possibly being TRBD1 or TRBD2 (6 bases each). Germline assignment: CDR1 SGHTA and CDR2 FQGNSA. Trimming removed 1 base at V and 0 bases at J, with 19 bases between. This CDR3 is built from 19 residues. CDR3 region: CASSLDPGGDQLAKNIQYF. CDR3 nucleotide sequence: TGTGCCAGCAGCTTAGATCCCGGGGGCGATCAGCTAGCCAAAAACATTCAGTACTTC.

In this sample, this clonotype turned up a few times. The gene calls are TRBV28 and TRBJ2-7; D ambiguous. The V and J ends lost 4 bases and 2 bases respectively, with 18 bases between them. Per the germline V gene, CDR1 is MDHEN and CDR2 is SYDVKM. CDR3 length equals 16 residues. The CDR3 here is CASSSPKISDAYEQYF. In DNA, the CDR3 is TGTGCCAGCAGTTCCCCTAAAATAAGTGACGCCTACGAGCAGTACTTC.

Details on this clonotype: A much bigger clone sits one base away, suggesting this may be a read error. The CDR3 is CASSQGLGQGSEAFF. The DNA of the CDR3 is TGTGCCAGCAGCCAGGGCCTCGGACAGGGATCTGAAGCTTTCTTT. This chain uses TRBV5-4 with TRBJ1-1; TRBD1 aligns across 8 bases. The junction had 11 bases not matched to a gene; V was cut back by 4 bases and J by 6 bases. The CDR3 has 15 amino acids. Germline CDR1 and CDR2: SGHNT and YYREEE (reference sequence).

This clonotype was seen many times. V gene TRBV7-9 combines with J gene TRBJ1-2, with unresolved D. With 5 bases removed from V and 4 bases from J, the gap between germline ends came to 11 bases. CDR1 SEHNR and CDR2 FQNEAQ come from the germline V gene (reference sequence). The CDR3 sequence is 13 residues long. The CDR3 protein is CASSLNLVYGYTF. The CDR3 bases are TGTGCCAGCAGCCTCAACTTGGTCTATGGCTACACCTTC.

This clonotype has more than one count but fewer than ten. The chain employs TRBV28 and TRBJ2-7; the D gene is possibly TRBD1 (6 bases). From germline, CDR1 is MDHEN and CDR2 SYDVKM. V dropped 1 base and J dropped 2 bases, with 15 bases sitting between them. The CDR3 loop spans 16 amino acids. The CDR3 region has the DNA TGTGCCAGCAGTTTATCTGGGGGCTCCATGACCTACGAGCAGTACTTC. Protein product: CASSLSGGSMTYEQYF.

This clonotype was found a few times. The V call is TRBV15, the J call TRBJ2-1, with D tentatively TRBD1 (6 bases). V lost 5 bases to trimming and J lost 8 bases, with 13 bases between them. The CDR3 runs to 13 residues. Per germline, CDR1 LNHNV and CDR2 YYDKDF (reference sequence). The CDR3 sequence: CATSFQQGDEQFF. The DNA for the CDR3 is TGTGCCACCAGCTTTCAACAGGGCGATGAGCAGTTCTTC.

V and J are TRBV20-1 and TRBJ2-1, with 11 bases fitting TRBD2. Germline V gives CDR1 DFQATT, CDR2 SNEGSKA (reference sequence). The CDR3 loop spans 16 amino acids. V lost 3 bases, J lost 2 bases, and 6 bases stayed unmatched. The CDR3 reads CSASSGTSGTYNEQFF. The CDR3 DNA reads TGCAGTGCTAGCTCCGGGACTAGCGGAACCTACAATGAGCAGTTCTTC.

This clonotype occurred many times. This chain uses TRBV18 with TRBJ1-2; tentative D call: TRBD1 (5 bases). V was shortened by 3 bases and J by 4 bases, with 15 bases between the two germline ends. Looked up from germline, CDR1 is KGHSH and CDR2 is LQKENI. The CDR3 is 15 amino acids. The DNA of the CDR3 is TGTGCCAGCTCACCTTCGGAGGGCAGGGTCTATGGCTACACCTTC. It specifies CASSPSEGRVYGYTF.

This clonotype came up many times. The CDR3 reads CASSAGTQKETQYF. Written as DNA, the CDR3 is TGCGCCAGCAGCGCTGGGACCCAGAAAGAGACCCAGTACTTC. The V gene is TRBV5-1, the J gene TRBJ2-5; tentatively, D is TRBD1 or TRBD2 (5 bases each). V was clipped by 4 bases and J by 3 bases, with 13 bases between them. The CDR3 runs to 14 residues. Germline CDR1 reads SGHRS; CDR2 reads YFSETQ.

This clonotype was observed at least ten times. V and J are TRBV29-1 and TRBJ2-7, with 9 nucleotides matching TRBD1. V lost 5 bases, J lost 5 bases, and 13 bases stayed unmatched. Germline values: CDR1 SQVTM, CDR2 ANQGSEA. The CDR3 runs to 15 residues. The CDR3 spells CSVNGAGQGLNEQYF. The DNA of the CDR3 is TGCAGCGTTAACGGCGCGGGACAGGGACTGAACGAGCAGTACTTC.

This clonotype was detected many times. The chain uses TRBV7-9 and TRBJ2-1; 8 positions match TRBD2. The V gene's germline CDR1 is SEHNR and CDR2 FQNEAQ (reference sequence). The CDR3 length is 15 residues. J was trimmed by 9 bases and V by 3 bases; bases with no gene match: 10. In DNA, the CDR3 is TGTGCCAGCAGCTTGGTTGCGGGAGGTGCAGCTGAGCAGTTCTTC. Protein: CASSLVAGGAAEQFF.